This T cell receptor beta chain was documented in a study of blood T cell repertoires in COVID-19. The V gene's germline CDR1 is SQVTM and CDR2 ANQGSEA. Trimming cost V 7 bases and J 0 bases, with 12 bases left between them. The CDR3 length is 13 residues. This clone appeared a few times. Profiled with immunoSEQ multiplex PCR; TCRdb holds only in-frame clones, not every one. Found here are fewer than 150,000 clones, 71% of them singletons; the top ten hold 0.65% to 0.95%. The source of this sequence is a human donor with acute or convalescent COVID-19. The donor label of this sample is uncertain. Input material: peripheral blood. The chain joins TRBV29-1 to TRBJ1-1, with D hard to call. The CDR3 loop reads CSAISFMNTEAFF. The DNA of the CDR3 is TGCAGCGCTATCAGTTTCATGAACACTGAAGCTTTCTTT.